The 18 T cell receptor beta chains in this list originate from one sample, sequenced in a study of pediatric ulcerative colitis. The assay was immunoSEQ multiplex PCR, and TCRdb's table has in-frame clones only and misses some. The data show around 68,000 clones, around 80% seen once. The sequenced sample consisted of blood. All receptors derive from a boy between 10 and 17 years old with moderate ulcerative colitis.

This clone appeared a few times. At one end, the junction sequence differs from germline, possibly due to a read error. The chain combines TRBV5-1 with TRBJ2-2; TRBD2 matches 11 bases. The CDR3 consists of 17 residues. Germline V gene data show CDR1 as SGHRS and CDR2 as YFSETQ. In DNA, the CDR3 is TGCGCCAGCACCTTGACTAGCGGGGTATCGAACACCGGGGAGCTGTTTTTT. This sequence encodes CASTLTSGVSNTGELFF.

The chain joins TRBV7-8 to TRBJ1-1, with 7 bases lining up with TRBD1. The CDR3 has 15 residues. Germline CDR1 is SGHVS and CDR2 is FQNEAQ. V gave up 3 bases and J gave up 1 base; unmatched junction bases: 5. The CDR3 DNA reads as TGTGCCAGCAGCTTTGAGGGGGCGTGGAACACTGAAGCTTTCTTT. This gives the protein CASSFEGAWNTEAFF.

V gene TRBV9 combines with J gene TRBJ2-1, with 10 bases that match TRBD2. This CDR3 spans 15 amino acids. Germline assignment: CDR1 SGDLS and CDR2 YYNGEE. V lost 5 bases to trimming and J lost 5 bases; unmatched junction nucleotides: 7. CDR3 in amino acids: CASRGTSGVNNEQFF. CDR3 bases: TGTGCCAGCAGGGGTACTAGCGGGGTCAACAATGAGCAGTTCTTC.

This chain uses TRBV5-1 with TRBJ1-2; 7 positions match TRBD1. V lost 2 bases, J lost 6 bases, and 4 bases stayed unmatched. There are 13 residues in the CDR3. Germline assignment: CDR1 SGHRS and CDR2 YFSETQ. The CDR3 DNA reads TGCGCCAGCAGCTTCGTAGGGGGCGATGGCTACACCTTC. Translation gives CASSFVGGDGYTF.

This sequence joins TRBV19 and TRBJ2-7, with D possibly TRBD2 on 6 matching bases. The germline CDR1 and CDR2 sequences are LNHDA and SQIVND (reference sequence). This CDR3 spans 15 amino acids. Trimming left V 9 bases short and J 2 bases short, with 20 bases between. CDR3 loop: CASLQAGLSPYEQYF. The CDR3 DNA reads TGTGCCAGCCTTCAAGCGGGTCTCTCTCCCTACGAGCAGTACTTC.

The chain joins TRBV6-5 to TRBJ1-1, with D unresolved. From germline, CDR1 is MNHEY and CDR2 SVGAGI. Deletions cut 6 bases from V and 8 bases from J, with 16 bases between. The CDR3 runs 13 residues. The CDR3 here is CASRGAGPREAFF. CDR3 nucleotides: TGTGCCAGCAGGGGTGCCGGGCCTCGGGAAGCTTTCTTT.

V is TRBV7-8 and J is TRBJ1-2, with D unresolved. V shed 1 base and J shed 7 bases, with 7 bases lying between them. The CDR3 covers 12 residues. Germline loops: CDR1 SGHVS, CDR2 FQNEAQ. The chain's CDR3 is CASSLGGPGYTF. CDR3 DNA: TGTGCCAGCAGCTTAGGAGGGCCTGGCTACACCTTC.

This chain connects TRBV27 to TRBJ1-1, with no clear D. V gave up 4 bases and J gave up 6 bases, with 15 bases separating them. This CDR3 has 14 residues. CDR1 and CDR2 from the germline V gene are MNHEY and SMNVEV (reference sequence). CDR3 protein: CASSSSTRRAEAFF. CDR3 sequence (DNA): TGTGCCAGCAGTTCCTCAACCCGGAGGGCTGAAGCTTTCTTT.

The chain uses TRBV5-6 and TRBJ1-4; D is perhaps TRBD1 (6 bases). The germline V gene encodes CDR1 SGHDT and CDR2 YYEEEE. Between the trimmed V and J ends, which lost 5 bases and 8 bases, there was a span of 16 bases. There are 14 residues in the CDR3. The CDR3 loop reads CASRLQGRFEKLFF. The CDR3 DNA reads TGTGCCAGCAGACTACAGGGTCGGTTCGAAAAACTGTTTTTT.

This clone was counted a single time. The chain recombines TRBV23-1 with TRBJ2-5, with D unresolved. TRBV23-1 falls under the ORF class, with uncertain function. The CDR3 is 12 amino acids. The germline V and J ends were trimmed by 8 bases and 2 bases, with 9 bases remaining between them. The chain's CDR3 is CASPRRQETQYF. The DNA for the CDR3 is TGCGCCAGCCCCCGCCGTCAAGAGACCCAGTACTTC.

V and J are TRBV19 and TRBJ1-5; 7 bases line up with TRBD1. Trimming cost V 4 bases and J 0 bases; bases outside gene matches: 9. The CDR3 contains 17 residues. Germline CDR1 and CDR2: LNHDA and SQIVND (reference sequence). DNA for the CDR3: TGTGCCAGTAGTAGAGTCAGGGGGAAGGTTAGCAATCAGCCCCAGCATTTT. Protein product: CASSRVRGKVSNQPQHF.

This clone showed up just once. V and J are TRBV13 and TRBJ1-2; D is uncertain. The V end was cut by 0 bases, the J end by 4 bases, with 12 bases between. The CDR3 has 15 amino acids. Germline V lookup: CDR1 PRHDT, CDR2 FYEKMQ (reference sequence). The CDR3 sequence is CASSLGPDWLYGYTF. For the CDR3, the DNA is TGTGCCAGCAGCTTAGGCCCCGACTGGCTCTATGGCTACACCTTC.

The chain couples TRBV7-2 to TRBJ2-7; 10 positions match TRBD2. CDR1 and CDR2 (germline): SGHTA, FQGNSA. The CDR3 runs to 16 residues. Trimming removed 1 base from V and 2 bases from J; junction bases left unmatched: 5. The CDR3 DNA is TGTGCCAGCAGCTTAGATCGGACTAGCGGAACCTACGAGCAGTACTTC. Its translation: CASSLDRTSGTYEQYF.

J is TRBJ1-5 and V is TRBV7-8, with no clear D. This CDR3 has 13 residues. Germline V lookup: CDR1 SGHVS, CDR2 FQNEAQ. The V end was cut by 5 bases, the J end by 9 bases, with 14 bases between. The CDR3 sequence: CASSPEVQTPQHF. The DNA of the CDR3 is TGTGCCAGCAGCCCCGAAGTCCAGACGCCCCAGCATTTT. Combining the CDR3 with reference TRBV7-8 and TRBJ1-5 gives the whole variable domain GAGVSQSPRYKVAKRGQDVALRCDPISGHVSLFWYQQALGQGPEFLTYFQNEAQLDKSGLPSDRFFAERPEGSVSTLKIQRTQQEDSAVYLCASSPEVQTPQHFGDGTRLSIL.

CDR3 in amino acids: CASSTDRGRSYEQYF. CDR3 sequence (DNA): TGCGCCAGCAGCACCGACAGGGGGCGGTCCTACGAGCAGTACTTC. This sequence joins TRBV5-1 and TRBJ2-7; 10 bases are shared with TRBD1. The CDR3 runs to 15 residues. CDR1 and CDR2 (germline): SGHRS, YFSETQ. V was pared by 4 bases and J by 1 base, with 5 bases of the junction left unmatched. Full variable domain (missing parts from reference TRBV5-1 and TRBJ2-7): KAGVTQTPRYLIKTRGQQVTLSCSPISGHRSVSWYQQTPGQGLQFLFEYFSETQRNKGNFPGRFSGRQFSNSRSEMNVSTLELGDSALYLCASSTDRGRSYEQYFGPGTRLTVT.

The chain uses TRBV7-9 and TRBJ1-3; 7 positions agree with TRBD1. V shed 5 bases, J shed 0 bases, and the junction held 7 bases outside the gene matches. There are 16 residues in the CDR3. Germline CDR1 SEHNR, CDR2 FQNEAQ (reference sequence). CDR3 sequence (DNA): TGTGCCAGCAGCCCAGGGGGGCCTTTCTCTGGAAACACCATATATTTT. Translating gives CASSPGGPFSGNTIYF.

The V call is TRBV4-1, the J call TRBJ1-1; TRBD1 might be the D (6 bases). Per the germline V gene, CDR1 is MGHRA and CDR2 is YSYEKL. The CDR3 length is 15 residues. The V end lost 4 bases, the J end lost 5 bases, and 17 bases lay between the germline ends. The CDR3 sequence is CASSPSVGGRTEAFF. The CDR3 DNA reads TGCGCCAGCAGCCCATCTGTTGGGGGGCGGACTGAAGCTTTCTTT.

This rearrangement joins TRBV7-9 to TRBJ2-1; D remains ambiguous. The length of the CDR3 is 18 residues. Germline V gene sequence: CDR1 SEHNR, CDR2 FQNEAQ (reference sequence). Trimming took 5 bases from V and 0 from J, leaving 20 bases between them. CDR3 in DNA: TGTGCCAGCAGCCGGTTAGGTCTGTTAGAGACCTCCTACAATGAGCAGTTCTTC. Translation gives CASSRLGLLETSYNEQFF.